This record looks at one TCR beta chain sequence and its context. These data come from a study of blood T cell repertoires in COVID-19. Study summary: The United States, Italy and Spain were the sources of the acute and convalescent COVID-19 samples. T cells, B-cell-depleted T cells, or PBMCs provided the cDNA or gDNA that served as material.

The length of the CDR3 is 19 residues. Germline V CDR1 and CDR2: MNHEY, SVGEGT. V was shortened by 1 base and J by 3 bases, with 24 bases between the two germline ends. Using immunoSEQ multiplex PCR, the repertoire was profiled, and TCRdb retains in-frame clones only, with some absent. The table lists under 300,000 clones, roughly 80% of them singletons. V gene TRBV6-2 or TRBV6-3 combines with J gene TRBJ1-1; a possible D gene is TRBD1 (6 bases). This TCR derives from a woman in her sixties with active or convalescent COVID-19. The sequencing input was peripheral blood. Here the CDR3 reads CASSYYAGAVYLLDTEAFF. CDR3 nucleotide sequence: TGTGCCAGCAGTTACTACGCAGGGGCCGTATACCTTTTAGACACTGAAGCTTTCTTT.